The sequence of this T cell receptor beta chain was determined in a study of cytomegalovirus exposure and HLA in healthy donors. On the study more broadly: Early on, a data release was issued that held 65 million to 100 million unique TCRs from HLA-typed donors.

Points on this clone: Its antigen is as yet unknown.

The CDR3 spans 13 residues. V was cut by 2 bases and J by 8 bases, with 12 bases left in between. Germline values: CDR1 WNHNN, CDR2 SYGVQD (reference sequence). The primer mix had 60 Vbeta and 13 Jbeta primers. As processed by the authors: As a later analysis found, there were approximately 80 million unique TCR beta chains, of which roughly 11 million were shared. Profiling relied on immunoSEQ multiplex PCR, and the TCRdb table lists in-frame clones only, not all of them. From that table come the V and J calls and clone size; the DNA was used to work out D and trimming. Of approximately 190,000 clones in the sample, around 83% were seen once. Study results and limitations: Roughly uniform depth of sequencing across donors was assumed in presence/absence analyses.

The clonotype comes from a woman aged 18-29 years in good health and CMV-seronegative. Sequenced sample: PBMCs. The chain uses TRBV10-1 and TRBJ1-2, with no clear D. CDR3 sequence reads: CASSEDLDHGYTF. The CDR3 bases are TGCGCCAGCAGTGAGGACCTAGATCACGGCTACACCTTC.